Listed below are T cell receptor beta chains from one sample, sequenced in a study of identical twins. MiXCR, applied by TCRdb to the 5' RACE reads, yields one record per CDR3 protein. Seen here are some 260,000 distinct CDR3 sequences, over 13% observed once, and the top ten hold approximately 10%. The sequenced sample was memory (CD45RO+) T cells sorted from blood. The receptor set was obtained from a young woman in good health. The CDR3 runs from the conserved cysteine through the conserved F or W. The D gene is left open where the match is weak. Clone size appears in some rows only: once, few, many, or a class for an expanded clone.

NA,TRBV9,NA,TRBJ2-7,CASSVDLGSYEQYF,TGTGCCAGCAGCGTAGACCTGGGGAGCTACGAGCAGTACTTC
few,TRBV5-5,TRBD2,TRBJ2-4,CASSGHTSGSNIQYF,TGTGCCAGCAGCGGGCACACTAGCGGGAGTAACATTCAGTACTTC
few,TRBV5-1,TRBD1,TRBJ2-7,CASTTGQGIYEQYF,TGCGCCAGCACTACGGGACAGGGGATCTACGAGCAGTACTTC
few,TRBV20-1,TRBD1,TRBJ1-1,CSARDRGNTEAFF,TGCAGTGCTAGGGACAGGGGGAACACTGAAGCTTTCTTT
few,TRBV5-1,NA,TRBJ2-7,CASSLVGGTDEQYF,TGCGCCAGCAGCTTGGTTGGGGGCACCGACGAGCAGTACTTC
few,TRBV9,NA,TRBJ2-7,CASSGAASSYEQYF,TGTGCCAGCAGCGGCGCGGCGAGCTCCTACGAGCAGTACTTC
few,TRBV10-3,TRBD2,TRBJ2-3,CAISDRASGNTDTQYF,TGTGCCATCAGTGACCGGGCTAGCGGGAACACAGATACGCAGTATTTT
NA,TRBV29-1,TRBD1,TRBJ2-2,CSGGTGFTGELFF,TGCAGCGGGGGGACAGGGTTCACCGGGGAGCTGTTTTTT
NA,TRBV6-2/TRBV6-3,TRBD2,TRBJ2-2,CASITAGGSNTGELFF,TGTGCCAGCATTACAGCGGGAGGCTCGAACACCGGGGAGCTGTTTTTT
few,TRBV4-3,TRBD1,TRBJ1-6,CASSRSTGEYSPLHF,TGCGCCAGCAGCCGATCGACAGGGGAGTATTCACCCCTCCACTTT
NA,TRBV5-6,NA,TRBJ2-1,CASSRSYDRSDEQFF,TGTGCCAGCAGCCGTTCCTACGACAGGTCCGATGAGCAGTTCTTC
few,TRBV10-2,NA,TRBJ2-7,CASSGPKPGDEQYF,TGCGCCAGCAGTGGACCTAAACCGGGGGACGAGCAGTACTTC
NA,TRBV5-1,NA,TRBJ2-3,CASSPAGPTSTDTQYF,TGCGCCAGCAGCCCGGCAGGCCCTACTTCCACAGATACGCAGTATTTT
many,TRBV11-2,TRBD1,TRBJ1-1,CASTGTGRTEAFF,TGTGCCAGCACAGGGACAGGGAGAACTGAAGCTTTCTTT
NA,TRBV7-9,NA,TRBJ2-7,CACARDLNSYEQYF,TGTGCCTGCGCCCGGGACTTAAACTCCTACGAGCAGTACTTC
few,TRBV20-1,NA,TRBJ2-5,CSARNAEGKGETQYF,TGCAGTGCTAGAAATGCGGAGGGCAAGGGGGAGACCCAGTACTTC
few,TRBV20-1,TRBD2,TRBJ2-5,CSASPGGVTSETQYF,TGCAGTGCCTCCCCGGGGGGAGTGACGAGCGAGACCCAGTACTTC
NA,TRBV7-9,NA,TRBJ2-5,CASSIKETQYF,TGTGCCAGCAGCATAAAAGAGACCCAGTACTTC
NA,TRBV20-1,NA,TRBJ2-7,CSAKNLGPLLSEQYF,TGCAGTGCTAAGAACCTAGGGCCCCTACTCTCCGAGCAGTACTTC
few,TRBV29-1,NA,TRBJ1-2,CSVVDTGYTF,TGCAGCGTTGTTGACACTGGCTACACCTTC
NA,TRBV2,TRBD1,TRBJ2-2,CASSPDRDGTGGELFF,TGTGCCAGCAGTCCGGACAGGGATGGGACGGGCGGGGAGCTGTTTTTT
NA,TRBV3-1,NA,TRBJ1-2,CASSQGAGRGGYTF,TGTGCCAGCAGCCAAGGGGCAGGACGCGGTGGCTACACCTTC
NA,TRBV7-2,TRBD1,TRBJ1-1,CASRPRQGGTEAFF,TGTGCCAGCAGACCAAGACAGGGGGGAACTGAAGCTTTCTTT
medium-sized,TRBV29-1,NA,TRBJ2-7,CSVLTREIPYEQYF,TGCAGCGTTCTCACCCGGGAGATACCCTACGAGCAGTACTTC
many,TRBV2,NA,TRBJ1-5,CASSARRFNQPQHF,TGTGCCAGCAGTGCCAGGCGCTTTAATCAGCCCCAGCATTTT
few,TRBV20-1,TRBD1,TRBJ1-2,CSAISGQGNYGYTF,TGCAGTGCAATCTCGGGACAGGGGAACTATGGCTACACCTTC
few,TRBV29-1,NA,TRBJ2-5,CSSDGVFSSSGQETQYF,TGCAGCTCCGACGGGGTCTTTTCTTCGAGTGGCCAAGAGACCCAGTACTTC
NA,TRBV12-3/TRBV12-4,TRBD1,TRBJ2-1,CASGGSTGTGNGQFF,TGTGCCAGCGGGGGATCGACAGGGACGGGAAATGGGCAGTTCTTC
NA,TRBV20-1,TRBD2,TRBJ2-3,CSARVGNSGGTDTQYF,TGCAGTGCTAGAGTTGGGAATAGCGGGGGCACAGATACGCAGTATTTT
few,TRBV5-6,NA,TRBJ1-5,CASSLEVLNQPQHF,TGTGCCAGCAGCTTGGAAGTACTCAATCAGCCCCAGCATTTT
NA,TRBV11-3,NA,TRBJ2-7,CASSLVGRDYEQYF,TGTGCCAGCAGCTTAGTAGGCAGGGACTACGAGCAGTACTTC
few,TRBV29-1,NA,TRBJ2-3,CSVSRGLGETDTQYF,TGCAGCGTTTCCCGCGGCCTAGGGGAGACAGATACGCAGTATTTT
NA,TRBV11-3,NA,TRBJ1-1,CASSLTYRPPQDPWSEAFF,TGTGCCAGCAGCTTAACCTACCGACCTCCACAGGACCCTTGGAGTGAAGCTTTCTTT
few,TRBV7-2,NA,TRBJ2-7,CASSRSSFYEQYF,TGTGCCAGCAGCCGAAGCAGCTTCTACGAGCAGTACTTC
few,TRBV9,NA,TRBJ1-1,CASSPEFEAEAFF,TGTGCCAGCAGCCCCGAATTCGAGGCAGAAGCTTTCTTT
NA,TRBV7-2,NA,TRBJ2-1,CASSLVLGAEQFF,TGTGCCAGCAGCTTAGTGCTGGGTGCGGAGCAGTTCTTC
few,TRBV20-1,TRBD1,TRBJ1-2,CSARRGTGGSGGHTF,TGCAGTGCTAGAAGAGGGACAGGTGGTAGCGGCGGCCACACCTTC
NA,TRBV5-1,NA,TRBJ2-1,CASRRGSDNEQFF,TGCGCCAGCAGAAGAGGGTCCGACAATGAGCAGTTCTTC
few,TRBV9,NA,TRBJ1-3,CASSVGELTSGNTIYF,TGTGCCAGCAGCGTAGGAGAGTTAACCTCTGGAAACACCATATATTTT
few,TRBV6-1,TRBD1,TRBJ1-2,CASSRDRAGYTF,TGTGCCAGCAGTAGGGACAGGGCTGGCTACACCTTC
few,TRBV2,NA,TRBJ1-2,CASSFSGLLYGYTF,TGTGCCAGCAGTTTCTCGGGTCTTCTCTATGGCTACACCTTC
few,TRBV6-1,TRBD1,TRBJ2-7,CAVRQGQLSYEQYF,TGTGCCGTCCGGCAGGGACAGTTGTCCTACGAGCAGTACTTC
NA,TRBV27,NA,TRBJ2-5,CASSLDALKTQYF,TGTGCCAGCAGTTTAGACGCCCTCAAGACCCAGTACTTC
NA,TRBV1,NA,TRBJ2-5,CTSCLYGLSGRASGETQYF,TGTACCAGCTGTTTATACGGTCTTAGCGGGAGGGCCTCGGGGGAGACCCAGTACTTC
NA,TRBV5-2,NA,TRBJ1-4,CASSRGQVPTNEKLFF,TGTGCCAGCAGCCGAGGACAGGTACCAACTAATGAAAAACTGTTTTTT
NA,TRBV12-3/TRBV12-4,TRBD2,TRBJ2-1,CASSLETSGRFSYNEQFF,TGTGCCAGCAGTTTGGAGACTAGCGGGAGGTTCTCCTACAATGAGCAGTTCTTC
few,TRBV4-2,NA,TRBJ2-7,CASSQDSLASGEQYF,TGTGCCAGCAGCCAAGATAGCCTAGCTTCAGGCGAGCAGTACTTC
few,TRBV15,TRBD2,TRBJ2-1,CATSSGGGVEQFF,TGTGCCACCAGTAGCGGGGGAGGTGTTGAGCAGTTCTTC